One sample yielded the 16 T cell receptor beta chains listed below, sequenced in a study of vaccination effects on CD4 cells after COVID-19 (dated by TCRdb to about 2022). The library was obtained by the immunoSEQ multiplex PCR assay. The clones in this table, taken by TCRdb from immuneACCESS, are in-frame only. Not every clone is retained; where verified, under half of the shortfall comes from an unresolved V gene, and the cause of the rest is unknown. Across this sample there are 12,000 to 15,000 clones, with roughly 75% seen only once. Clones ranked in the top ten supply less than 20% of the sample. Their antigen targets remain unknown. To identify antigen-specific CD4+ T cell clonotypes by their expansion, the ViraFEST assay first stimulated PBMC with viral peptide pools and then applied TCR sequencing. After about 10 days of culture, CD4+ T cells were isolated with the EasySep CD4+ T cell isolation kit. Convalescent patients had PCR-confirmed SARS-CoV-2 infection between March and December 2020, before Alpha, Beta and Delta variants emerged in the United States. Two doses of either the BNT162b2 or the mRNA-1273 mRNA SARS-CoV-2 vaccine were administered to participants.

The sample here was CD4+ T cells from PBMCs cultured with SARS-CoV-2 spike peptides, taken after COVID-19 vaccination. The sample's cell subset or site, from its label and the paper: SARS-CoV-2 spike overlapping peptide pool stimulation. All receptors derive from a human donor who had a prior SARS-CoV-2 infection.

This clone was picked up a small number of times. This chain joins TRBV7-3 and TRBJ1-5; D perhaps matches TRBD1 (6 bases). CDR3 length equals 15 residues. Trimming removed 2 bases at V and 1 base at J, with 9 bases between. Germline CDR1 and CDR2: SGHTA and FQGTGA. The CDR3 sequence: CASSLSGVSNQPQHF. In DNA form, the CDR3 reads TGTGCCAGCAGCTTATCAGGGGTCAGCAATCAGCCCCAGCATTTT.

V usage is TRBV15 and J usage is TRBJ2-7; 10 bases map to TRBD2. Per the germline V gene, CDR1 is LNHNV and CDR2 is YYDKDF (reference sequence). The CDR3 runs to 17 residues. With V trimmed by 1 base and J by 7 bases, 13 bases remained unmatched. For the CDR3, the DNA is TGTGCCACCAGCAGAGTTTTAACCGGGACTAGCGACCCGGAGCAGTACTTC. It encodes CATSRVLTGTSDPEQYF. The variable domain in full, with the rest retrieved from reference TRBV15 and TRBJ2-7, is DAMVIQNPRYQVTQFGKPVTLSCSQTLNHNVMYWYQQKSSQAPKLLFHYYDKDFNNEADTPDNFQSRRPNTSFCFLDIRSPGLGDTAMYLCATSRVLTGTSDPEQYFGPGTRLTVT.

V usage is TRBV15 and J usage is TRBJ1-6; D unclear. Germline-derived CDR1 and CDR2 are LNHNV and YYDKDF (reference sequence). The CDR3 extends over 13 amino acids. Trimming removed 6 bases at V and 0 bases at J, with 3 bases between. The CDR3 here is CATRLSYNSPLHF. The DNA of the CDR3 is TGTGCCACCAGGCTCTCCTATAATTCACCCCTCCACTTT.

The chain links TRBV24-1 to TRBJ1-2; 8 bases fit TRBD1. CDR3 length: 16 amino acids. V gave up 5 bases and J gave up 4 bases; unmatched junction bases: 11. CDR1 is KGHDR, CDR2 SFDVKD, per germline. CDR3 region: CATSVGQGAFPYGYTF. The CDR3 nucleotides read TGTGCCACCAGTGTCGGGCAGGGGGCATTCCCCTATGGCTACACCTTC.

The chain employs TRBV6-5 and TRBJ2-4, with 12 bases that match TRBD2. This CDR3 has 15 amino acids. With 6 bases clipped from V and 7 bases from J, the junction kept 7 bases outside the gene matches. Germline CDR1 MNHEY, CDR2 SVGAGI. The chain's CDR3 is CASRRLAGVGNIQYF. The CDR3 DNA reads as TGTGCCAGCAGACGACTAGCGGGAGTCGGGAACATTCAGTACTTC.

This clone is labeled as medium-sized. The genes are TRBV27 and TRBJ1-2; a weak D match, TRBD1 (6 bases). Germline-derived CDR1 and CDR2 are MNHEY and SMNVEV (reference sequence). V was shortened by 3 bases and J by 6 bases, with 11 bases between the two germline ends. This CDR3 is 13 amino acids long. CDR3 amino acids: CASSFRGANGYTF. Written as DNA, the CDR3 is TGTGCCAGCAGTTTTCGGGGGGCGAATGGCTACACCTTC.

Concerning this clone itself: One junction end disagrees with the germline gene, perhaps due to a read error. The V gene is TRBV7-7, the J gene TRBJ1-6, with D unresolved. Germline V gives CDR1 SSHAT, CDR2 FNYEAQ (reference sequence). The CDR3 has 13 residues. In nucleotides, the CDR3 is TGTGCTAGCAGCTTAGGAAGTGATTCACCCCTCCACTTT. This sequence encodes CASSLGSDSPLHF.

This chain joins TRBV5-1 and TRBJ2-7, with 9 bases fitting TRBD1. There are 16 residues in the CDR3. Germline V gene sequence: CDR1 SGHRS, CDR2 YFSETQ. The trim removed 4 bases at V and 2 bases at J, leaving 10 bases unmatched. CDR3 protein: CASSPHTGTGTYEQYF. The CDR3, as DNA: TGCGCCAGCAGCCCGCACACCGGGACAGGGACCTACGAGCAGTACTTC. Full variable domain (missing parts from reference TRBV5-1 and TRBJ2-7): KAGVTQTPRYLIKTRGQQVTLSCSPISGHRSVSWYQQTPGQGLQFLFEYFSETQRNKGNFPGRFSGRQFSNSRSEMNVSTLELGDSALYLCASSPHTGTGTYEQYFGPGTRLTVT.

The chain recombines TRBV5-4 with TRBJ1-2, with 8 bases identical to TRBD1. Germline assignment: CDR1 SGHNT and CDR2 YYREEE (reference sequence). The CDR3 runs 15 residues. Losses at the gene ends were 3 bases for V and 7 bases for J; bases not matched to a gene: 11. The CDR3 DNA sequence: TGTGCCAGCAGCTCCCGGGCGACAGGGGCCGGTGGCTACACCTTC. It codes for CASSSRATGAGGYTF. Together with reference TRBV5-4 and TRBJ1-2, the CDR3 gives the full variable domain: ETGVTQSPTHLIKTRGQQVTLRCSSQSGHNTVSWYQQALGQGPQFIFQYYREEENGRGNFPPRFSGLQFPNYSSELNVNALELDDSALYLCASSSRATGAGGYTFGSGTRLTVV.

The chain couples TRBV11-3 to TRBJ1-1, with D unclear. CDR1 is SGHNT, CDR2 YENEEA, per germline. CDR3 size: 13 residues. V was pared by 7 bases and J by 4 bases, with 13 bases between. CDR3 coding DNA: TGTGCCAGCAACCTCGGGGTTGGCACTGAAGCTTTCTTT. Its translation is CASNLGVGTEAFF.

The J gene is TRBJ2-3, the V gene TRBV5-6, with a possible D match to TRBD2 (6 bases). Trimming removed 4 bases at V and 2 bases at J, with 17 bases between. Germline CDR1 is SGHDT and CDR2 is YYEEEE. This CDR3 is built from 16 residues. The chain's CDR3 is CASSLVERANTDTQYF. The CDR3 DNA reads TGTGCCAGCAGCCTCGTCGAGCGGGCCAACACAGATACGCAGTATTTT.

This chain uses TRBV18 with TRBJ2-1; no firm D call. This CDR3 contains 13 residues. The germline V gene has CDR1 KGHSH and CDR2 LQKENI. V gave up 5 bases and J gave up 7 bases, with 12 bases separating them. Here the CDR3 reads CASSGSSDNEQFF. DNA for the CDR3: TGTGCCAGCTCAGGCAGCTCGGATAATGAGCAGTTCTTC.

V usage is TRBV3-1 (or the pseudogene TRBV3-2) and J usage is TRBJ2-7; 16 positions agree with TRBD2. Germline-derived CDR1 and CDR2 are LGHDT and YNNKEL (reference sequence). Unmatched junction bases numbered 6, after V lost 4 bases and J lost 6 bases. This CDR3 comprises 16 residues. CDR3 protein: CASSPSGTSGRGEQYF. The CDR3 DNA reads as TGTGCCAGCAGCCCTTCCGGGACTAGCGGGAGGGGCGAGCAGTACTTC.

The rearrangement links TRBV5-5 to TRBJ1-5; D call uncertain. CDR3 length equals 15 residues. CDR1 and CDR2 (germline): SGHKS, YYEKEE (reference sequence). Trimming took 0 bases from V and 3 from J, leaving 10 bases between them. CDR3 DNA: TGTGCCAGCAGCTTGGCCCTACAGCACAATCAGCCCCAGCATTTT. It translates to CASSLALQHNQPQHF.

CDR3 amino acids: CASSFPREVPVIIVGYQETQYF. The CDR3 region has the DNA TGTGCCAGCAGCTTTCCCCGGGAGGTCCCGGTCATCATAGTTGGGTATCAAGAGACCCAGTACTTC. V is TRBV21-1 and J is TRBJ2-5; the D segment call TRBD2 is taken from the table without a DNA check. TRBV21-1 is listed as a pseudogene. The CDR3 runs to 22 residues.

CDR3 loop: CASSQGGSGAPYEQYF. The CDR3 DNA reads as TGTGCCAGCAGCCAAGGGGGTAGCGGCGCCCCCTACGAGCAGTACTTC. The chain recombines TRBV14 with TRBJ2-7; a weak D match, TRBD2 (6 bases). The CDR3 has 16 residues. V was pared by 1 base and J by 2 bases, with 15 bases between. The germline V gene encodes CDR1 SGHDN and CDR2 FVKESK.